Sequencing of this T cell receptor (beta chain) was carried out in a study of blood T cell repertoires in COVID-19 (TCRdb year 2020). Describing the broader study: The collaborator samples originated in the United States, Italy and Spain and spanned the acute and convalescent phases of COVID-19. The prospective study material was composed of cDNA or gDNA derived from T cells, B-cell-depleted T cells, or PBMCs. Subjects who had been exposed to COVID-19, were actively infected with it, or had recovered from it provided the deeply sampled blood TCRbeta repertoires that made up the dataset. The repertoires were made available in a free public database intended to serve as a resource for research on the immune response to SARS-CoV-2. The samples were drawn from the first 160 participants of the ongoing ImmuneRACE study and from some 1,300 subjects provided by 6 global collaborators. Sample metadata almost always included a de-identified subject ID, COVID-19 status, age in years and sex. Where available, HLA class I and class II types were taken from metadata supplied by the sample provider and were not determined by assay-based typing. What the work shows at the level of the full study, not this receptor alone: The quantity of clinical and demographic metadata differed by source and by participant and was supplied without curation.

About this clone itself: The target of this receptor is not known. No base quality values were provided; no much bigger clone lies one nucleotide off.

CDR1 SGHNT and CDR2 YENEEA are derived from the germline V gene. From the cysteine up to the phenylalanine, the CDR3 has a length of 15 residues. Just the 45-base CDR3 DNA is kept, in frame starting at base 1. V lost 4 bases and J lost 0 bases, and the count of bases not matched to a germline gene is 4. Collaborating institutions collected whole blood in K2EDTA tubes following their own protocols. For TCRbeta analysis, collaborators shipped samples in one of three forms: frozen whole blood, isolated PBMCs, or DNA extracted from either of those sample types. TCRbeta CDR3 regions were amplified from genomic DNA by means of the immunoSEQ Assay, a bias-controlled multiplex PCR. As for the authors' bioinformatics: Nucleated cell counts per sample were estimated from amplification of reference gene primers within the assay. To quantify the absolute abundance of each unique TCRbeta CDR3 rearrangement, sequence reads were collapsed and filtered. For each sample, productive Simpson clonality was calculated as the square root of Simpson's diversity index across productive rearrangements. This immuneACCESS table, as held by TCRdb, lists in-frame sequences with V and J called but not all clones. Of the missing ones, under half trace to an unresolved V gene in checked studies; the others have no known cause. V and J calls and clone size come straight from that table; D and trimming were deduced from the DNA. The sample yields about 380,000 clones; around 84% were counted once. 3.5% to 4% of the sample lies in the top ten.

Sample: peripheral blood. The rearrangement joined TRBV11-3 to TRBJ2-3, with 7 junctional bases fitting TRBD1. This TCR was recovered from a woman under 30 with acute or convalescent COVID-19. The CDR3 here reads CASSSGGSSTDTQYF. The base sequence is TGTGCCAGCAGCTCAGGGGGATCTAGCACAGATACGCAGTATTTT.